This TCR beta chain is drawn from a study of response to subunit inactivated influenza vaccine. This clonotype has ten or more counts. Its specificity is unknown. The study, taken as a whole, reports: It was suggested by the authors that few new T cells are recruited by each seasonal influenza vaccination.

V was clipped by 5 bases and J by 3 bases; unmatched bases: 3. Germline CDR1 and CDR2: MGHDK and SYGVNS. The CDR3 length is 14 residues. TCRdb called the RT-PCR reads again in MiXCR, with one record for every CDR3 protein. Among under 550,000 distinct CDR3 sequences listed, 7.2% were seen once. This sequence was found in a man aged 50-75 years who received an inactivated influenza vaccine. Sequencing was performed on PBMCs from blood, taken roughly 24 months after vaccination. The rearrangement links TRBV25-1 to TRBJ2-3; 9 bases map to TRBD1. The DNA for the CDR3 is TGTGCCAGCAGTAAAGGGACAGGGACAGATACGCAGTATTTT. Translated: CASSKGTGTDTQYF. Full variable domain (outside the CDR3, taken from reference TRBV25-1 and TRBJ2-3): EADIYQTPRYLVIGTGKKITLECSQTMGHDKMYWYQQDPGMELHLIHYSYGVNSTEKGDLSSESTVSRIRTEHFPLTLESARPSHTSQYLCASSKGTGTDTQYFGPGTRLTVL.